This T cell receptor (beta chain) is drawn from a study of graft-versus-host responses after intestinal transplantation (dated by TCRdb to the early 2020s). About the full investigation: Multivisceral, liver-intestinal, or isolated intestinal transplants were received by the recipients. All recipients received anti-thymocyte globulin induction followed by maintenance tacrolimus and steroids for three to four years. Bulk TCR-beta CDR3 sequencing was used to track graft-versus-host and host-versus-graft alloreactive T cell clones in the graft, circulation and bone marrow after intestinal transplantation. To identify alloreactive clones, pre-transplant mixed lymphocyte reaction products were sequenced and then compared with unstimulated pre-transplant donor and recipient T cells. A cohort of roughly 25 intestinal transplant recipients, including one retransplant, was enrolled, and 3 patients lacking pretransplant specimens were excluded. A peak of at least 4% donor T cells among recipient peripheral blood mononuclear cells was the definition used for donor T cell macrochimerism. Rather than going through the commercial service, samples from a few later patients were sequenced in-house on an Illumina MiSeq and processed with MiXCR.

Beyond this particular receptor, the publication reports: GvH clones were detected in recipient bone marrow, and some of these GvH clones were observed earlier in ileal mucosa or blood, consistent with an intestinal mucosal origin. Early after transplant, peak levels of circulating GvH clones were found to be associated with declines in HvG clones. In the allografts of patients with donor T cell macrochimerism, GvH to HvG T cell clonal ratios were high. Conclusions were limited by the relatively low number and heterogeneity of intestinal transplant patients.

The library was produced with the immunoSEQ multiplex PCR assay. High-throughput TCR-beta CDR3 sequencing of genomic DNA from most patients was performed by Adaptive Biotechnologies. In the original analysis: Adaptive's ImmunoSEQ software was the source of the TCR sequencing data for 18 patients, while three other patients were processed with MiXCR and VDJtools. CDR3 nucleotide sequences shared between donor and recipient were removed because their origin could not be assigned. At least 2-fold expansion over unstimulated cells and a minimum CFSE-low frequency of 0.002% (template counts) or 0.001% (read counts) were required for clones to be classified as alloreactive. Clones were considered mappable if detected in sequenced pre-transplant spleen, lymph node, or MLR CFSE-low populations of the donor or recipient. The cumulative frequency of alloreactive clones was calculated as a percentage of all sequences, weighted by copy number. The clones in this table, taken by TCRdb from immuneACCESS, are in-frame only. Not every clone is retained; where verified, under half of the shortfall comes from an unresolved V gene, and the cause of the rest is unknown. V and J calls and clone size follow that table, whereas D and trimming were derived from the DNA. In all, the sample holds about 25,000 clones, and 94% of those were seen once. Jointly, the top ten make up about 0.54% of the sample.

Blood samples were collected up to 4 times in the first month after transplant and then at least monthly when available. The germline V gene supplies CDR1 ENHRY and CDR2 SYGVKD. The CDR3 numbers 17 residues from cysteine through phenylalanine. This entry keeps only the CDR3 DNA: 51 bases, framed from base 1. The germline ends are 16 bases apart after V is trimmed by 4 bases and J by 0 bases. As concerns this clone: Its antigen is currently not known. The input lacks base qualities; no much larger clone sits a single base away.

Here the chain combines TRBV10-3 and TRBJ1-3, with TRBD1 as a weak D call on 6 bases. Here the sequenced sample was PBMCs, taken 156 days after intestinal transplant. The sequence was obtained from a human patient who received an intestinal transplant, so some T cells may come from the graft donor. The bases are TGTGCCATCAGTGCGCGAACAGGGTCCCACTCTGGAAACACCATATATTTT. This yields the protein CAISARTGSHSGNTIYF.